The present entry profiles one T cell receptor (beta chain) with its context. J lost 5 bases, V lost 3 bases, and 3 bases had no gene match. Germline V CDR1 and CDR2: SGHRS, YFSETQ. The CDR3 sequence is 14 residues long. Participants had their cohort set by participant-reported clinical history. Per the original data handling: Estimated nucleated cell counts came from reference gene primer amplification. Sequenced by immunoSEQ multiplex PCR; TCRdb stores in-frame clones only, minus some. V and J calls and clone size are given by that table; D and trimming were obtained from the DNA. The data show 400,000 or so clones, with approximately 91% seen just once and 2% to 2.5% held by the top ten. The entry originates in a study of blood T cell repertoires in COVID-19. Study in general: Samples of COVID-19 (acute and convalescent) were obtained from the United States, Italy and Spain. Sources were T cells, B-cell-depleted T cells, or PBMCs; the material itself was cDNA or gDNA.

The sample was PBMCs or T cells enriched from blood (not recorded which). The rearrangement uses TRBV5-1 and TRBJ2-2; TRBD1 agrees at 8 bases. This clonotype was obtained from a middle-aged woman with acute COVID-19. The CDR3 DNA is TGCGCCAGCAGCTCCGACAGGGGTACCGGGGAGCTGTTTTTT. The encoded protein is CASSSDRGTGELFF.